Below, one T cell receptor beta chain is given with its context. Its antigen target is currently unknown. Base quality data are lacking; no much larger clone is found one base away. TCRbeta CDR3 regions were amplified from genomic DNA by means of the immunoSEQ Assay, a bias-controlled multiplex PCR. The authors processed their data as follows. The number of nucleated cells in each sample was estimated from the amplification of reference gene primers within the assay. To quantify the absolute abundance of each unique TCRbeta CDR3 rearrangement, sequence reads were collapsed and filtered. Productive Simpson clonality was computed per sample as the square root of Simpson's diversity index over productive rearrangements. TCRdb's version of the immuneACCESS table is confined to in-frame rearrangements and falls short of the full clone set. An unresolved V gene accounts for under half of the shortfall where checked; the remainder is of unknown origin. D and trimming were read from the DNA, whereas the V and J calls and clone size are those reported in that table. The sample data list more than 85,000 clones, and around 85% of these were observed just once. The ten biggest clones cover about two fifths of the sample.

The germline V gene gives CDR1 as SGHAT and CDR2 as FQNNGV. Cut back by 4 bases and 4 bases, the V and J ends lie 13 bases apart. From the cysteine up to the phenylalanine, the CDR3 has a length of 14 residues. CDR3 DNA only is kept here, 42 bases in frame from base 1. These data are taken from a study of blood T cell repertoires in COVID-19 (dated by TCRdb to between 2020 and 2021). Regarding the complete study: Samples covering the acute and convalescent phases of COVID-19 were provided by collaborators in the United States, Italy and Spain. HLA class I and class II types, where available, came from metadata supplied by the sample provider rather than from assay-based typing. Sample metadata almost always included a de-identified subject ID, COVID-19 status, age in years and sex. The dataset comprised deeply sampled blood TCRbeta repertoires from subjects exposed to, actively infected with, or recovered from COVID-19. The samples were drawn from two sources: the first 160 participants of the ongoing ImmuneRACE study, and 1,000 to 1,500 subjects contributed by 6 global collaborators. The repertoires were made available in a free public database intended to serve as a resource for research on the immune response to SARS-CoV-2. The prospective study material was composed of cDNA or gDNA derived from T cells, B-cell-depleted T cells, or PBMCs.

Each collaborating institution followed its own protocols to collect whole blood in K2EDTA tubes. For TCRbeta analysis, collaborators shipped samples as frozen whole blood, isolated PBMCs, or DNA extracted from either of those sample types. The paper's findings and limits, for the study overall: The amount of clinical and demographic metadata varied by source and participant and was provided uncurated.

The origin of this receptor is a man older than 75 with acute or convalescent COVID-19. The sequencing input was peripheral blood. The sequence is built from TRBV11-2 and TRBJ2-5; D gene: possibly TRBD2, on 5 matching bases. The CDR3 protein sequence reads: CASSSRPRGETQYF. The DNA is TGTGCCAGCAGCTCCCGACCACGGGGAGAGACCCAGTACTTC.